What follows are 15 T cell receptor beta chains derived from one specimen sequenced in a study of T cell repertoires in cytomegalovirus infection. TCRdb itself ran the reads through MiXCR, one entry per CDR3 protein. This sample yields about 110,000 distinct CDR3 sequences, of which roughly two fifths are seen a single time; about 74% belongs to the top ten. These receptors have no known antigen. Source: CD8+ T cells from cultured PBMCs, taken from culture after CMV antigen stimulation. The source is a human donor in good health (CMV status not recorded). Some clones in this sample may be carry-over from other donors' samples.

The chain couples TRBV7-3 to TRBJ2-1; 12 nucleotides agree with TRBD2. Germline V gene sequence: CDR1 SGHTA, CDR2 FQGTGA. The CDR3 runs 16 residues. Trimming cost V 4 bases and J 6 bases; bases outside gene matches: 7. The CDR3 region is CASSSTSGGSGNEQFF. In DNA form, the CDR3 reads TGTGCCAGCAGCTCCACTAGCGGGGGGTCTGGCAATGAGCAGTTCTTC.

This clonotype has ten or more counts. The V and J genes are TRBV11-2 and TRBJ2-2; D is undetermined. This CDR3 has 11 amino acids. V lost 9 bases and J 7 bases, leaving 9 bases between the germline ends. Germline V gene sequence: CDR1 SGHAT, CDR2 FQNNGV. CDR3 amino acids: CASGRLGELFF. For the CDR3, the DNA is TGTGCCAGTGGCCGCCTCGGGGAGCTGTTTTTT.

V usage is TRBV20-1 and J usage is TRBJ2-3, with a weak D call TRBD2 (5 bases). In germline, CDR1 is DFQATT, CDR2 SNEGSKA (reference sequence). Deletions cut 4 bases from V and 2 bases from J, with 7 bases between. The CDR3 has 12 amino acids. CDR3 DNA: TGCAGTGCTACTGGACTCACAGATACGCAGTATTTT. Translated, it gives CSATGLTDTQYF.

The V and J genes are TRBV7-8 and TRBJ1-1; a possible D gene is TRBD1 (5 bases). The germline CDR1 and CDR2 sequences are SGHVS and FQNEAQ. V lost 3 bases, J lost 4 bases, and 12 bases lay in between. The CDR3 length is 14 residues. DNA for the CDR3: TGTGCCAGCAGCTTTGGAACCGGGGGCACTGAAGCTTTCTTT. This codes for CASSFGTGGTEAFF.

The CDR3 DNA reads TGTGCCAGCAGTGGGGAAAGGGGCGGAAACACCGGGGAGCTGTTTTTT. Translated: CASSGERGGNTGELFF. The chain uses TRBV12-3 or TRBV12-4 and TRBJ2-2; D is perhaps TRBD1 (5 bases). The CDR3 has 16 residues. The V end was cut by 5 bases, the J end by 2 bases, with 15 bases between.

As DNA, the CDR3 is TGTGCCAGTAGTTTACAGGGTATTCAGCCCCAGCATTTT. Its protein is CASSLQGIQPQHF. The chain uses TRBV19 and TRBJ1-5, with D possibly being TRBD1 (6 bases). This CDR3 region has 13 residues. Germline values: CDR1 LNHDA, CDR2 SQIVND (reference sequence). Trimming removed 5 bases at V and 6 bases at J, with 11 bases between.

The genes are TRBV9 and TRBJ1-3; 7 nucleotides match TRBD1. The V gene end was trimmed by 1 base and the J gene end by 0 bases; junction bases not matched to a gene: 4. CDR3 length: 16 amino acids. Germline CDR1 is SGDLS and CDR2 is YYNGEE. CDR3 protein: CASSVLGQISGNTIYF. CDR3 in DNA: TGTGCCAGCAGCGTACTGGGACAGATCTCTGGAAACACCATATATTTT.

In nucleotides, the CDR3 is TGTGCCAGTACCCTCGGGACAGGGAACACTGAAGCTTTCTTT. It specifies CASTLGTGNTEAFF. This chain uses TRBV19 with TRBJ1-1, with 8 positions matching TRBD1. Per the germline V gene, CDR1 is LNHDA and CDR2 is SQIVND (reference sequence). The CDR3 spans 14 residues. J lost 1 base, V lost 7 bases, and 5 bases had no gene match.

CDR3 residues: CASSVHDRATHNEQFF. The CDR3 coding sequence is TGTGCCAGCAGCGTCCATGACAGGGCAACCCACAATGAGCAGTTCTTC. The gene calls are TRBV7-4 and TRBJ2-1; the match to TRBD1 covers 7 bases. V was pared by 5 bases and J by 5 bases, with 12 bases of the junction left unmatched. Germline V CDR1 and CDR2: SGHVT, SQSDAQ. CDR3 length: 16 amino acids.

The chain uses TRBV12-3 or TRBV12-4 and TRBJ2-4; the match to TRBD1 covers 8 bases. There are 18 residues in the CDR3. V shed 5 bases, J shed 0 bases, and the junction held 12 bases outside the gene matches. In nucleotides, the CDR3 is TGTGCCAGCAGTCCAACCTTGGACAGGGCCCTAGCCAAAAACATTCAGTACTTC. Amino acid sequence: CASSPTLDRALAKNIQYF.

The V call is TRBV12-3 or TRBV12-4, the J call TRBJ2-5; D might be TRBD1 or TRBD2, each matching 5 bases. Trimming left V 3 bases short and J 5 bases short, with 13 bases between. The CDR3 extends over 14 amino acids. The CDR3 is CASSFGTTTETQYF. The CDR3 DNA is TGTGCCAGCAGTTTTGGGACCACCACGGAGACCCAGTACTTC.

V and J are TRBV2 and TRBJ2-5, with 7 positions matching TRBD1. The J segment lost 2 bases and the V segment lost 6 bases, leaving 3 bases of the junction unmatched. The CDR3 spans 13 residues. Germline CDR1 reads SNHLY; CDR2 reads FYNNEI. The CDR3 DNA sequence: TGTGCCAGCAGGGGACAGATACAAGAGACCCAGTACTTC. Translating it yields CASRGQIQETQYF.

This clonotype was seen at least ten times. The chain joins TRBV25-1 to TRBJ2-7; D uncertain. The CDR3 is 12 residues long. Germline V gives CDR1 MGHDK, CDR2 SYGVNS. Between the trimmed V and J ends, which lost 5 bases and 1 base, there was a span of 6 bases. CDR3 DNA sequence: TGTGCCAGCAGTCGGAGTTCCTACGAGCAGTACTTC. This translates into CASSRSSYEQYF.

The chain joins TRBV12-3 or TRBV12-4 to TRBJ2-5; D remains unclear. The V gene lost 1 base and the J gene lost 4 bases, with 10 bases spanning the gap. This CDR3 contains 14 residues. This CDR3 is CASSLGGSAETQYF. The CDR3 DNA sequence: TGTGCCAGCAGTTTAGGGGGAAGTGCAGAGACCCAGTACTTC.

The J gene is TRBJ2-3, the V gene TRBV28; 9 bases are shared with TRBD2. The CDR3 has 17 amino acids. V was pared by 3 bases and J by 3 bases, with 10 bases of the junction left unmatched. The germline gives CDR1 MDHEN, CDR2 SYDVKM. For the CDR3, the DNA is TGTGCCAGCAGTTTGAGGGACGGGAGCGGGGGGACAGATACGCAGTATTTT. Residues: CASSLRDGSGGTDTQYF.